The rows below give T cell receptor beta chains drawn from one sample of a study of cytomegalovirus exposure and HLA in healthy donors. Assay used: immunoSEQ multiplex PCR; TCRdb lists only in-frame clones, some missing. This repertoire shows some 140,000 clones, around 78% found once; its top ten account for about 1.8%. Sequenced material: PBMCs. All receptors derive from a female donor in good health and CMV-seropositive. Both conserved end residues are part of each CDR3. A D gene is named only where the DNA matches it firmly. Size tells how often a clone was seen (once, few, many) or the class of an expanded clone, and some rows leave it out.

D gene: -; clone size: -; CDR3 length: 13; J gene: TRBJ1-5; V gene: TRBV27; CDR3 DNA: TGTGCCAGCAGTTTAGGGGCACGCCAGCCCCAGCATTTT; CDR3 protein: CASSLGARQPQHF
D gene: -; clone size: few; CDR3 length: 16; J gene: TRBJ1-4; V gene: TRBV5-6; CDR3 DNA: TGTGCCAGCAGCAACCCGTCCTCGGGAGTGGGCGAAAAACTGTTTTTT; CDR3 protein: CASSNPSSGVGEKLFF
D gene: TRBD2; clone size: -; CDR3 length: 16; J gene: TRBJ2-5; V gene: TRBV6-1; CDR3 DNA: TGTGCCAGCAGTGAAGCTAGGGCGGGAGGCCAAGAGACCCAGTACTTC; CDR3 protein: CASSEARAGGQETQYF
D gene: -; clone size: -; CDR3 length: 13; J gene: TRBJ2-2; V gene: TRBV7-3; CDR3 DNA: TGTGCCAGCAGCTTACACGGTGCCGGGGAGCTGTTTTTT; CDR3 protein: CASSLHGAGELFF
D gene: TRBD1; clone size: -; CDR3 length: 10; J gene: TRBJ1-2; V gene: TRBV29-1; CDR3 DNA: TGCAGCGTTCAGGGGGATGGCTACACCTTC; CDR3 protein: CSVQGDGYTF
D gene: TRBD1; clone size: -; CDR3 length: 16; J gene: TRBJ1-5; V gene: TRBV18; CDR3 DNA: TGTGCCAGCTCTCCCACAGGGGGCCGAAGCAATCAGCCCCAGCATTTT; CDR3 protein: CASSPTGGRSNQPQHF
D gene: -; clone size: -; CDR3 length: 12; J gene: TRBJ1-2; V gene: TRBV25-1; CDR3 DNA: TGTGCCAGCAGTGAGTTAGGGGGTGGCTACACCTTC; CDR3 protein: CASSELGGGYTF
D gene: TRBD1; clone size: once; CDR3 length: 11; J gene: TRBJ1-1; V gene: TRBV11-2; CDR3 DNA: TGTGCCAGCAGCTTAGGACAGGGAGCTTTCTTT; CDR3 protein: CASSLGQGAFF
D gene: -; clone size: -; CDR3 length: 15; J gene: TRBJ2-7; V gene: TRBV6-6; CDR3 DNA: TGTGCCAGCAGGTCCCAGTTCAGTGCCTCCTACGAGCAGTACTTC; CDR3 protein: CASRSQFSASYEQYF
D gene: -; clone size: -; CDR3 length: 14; J gene: TRBJ1-2; V gene: TRBV29-1; CDR3 DNA: TGCAGCGTTGAAGATCGCGTACAGGGAAATGGCTACACCTTC; CDR3 protein: CSVEDRVQGNGYTF
D gene: -; clone size: few; CDR3 length: 13; J gene: TRBJ1-6; V gene: TRBV5-1; CDR3 DNA: TGCGCCAGCGGAAGGAGTGGTAATTCACCCCTCCACTTT; CDR3 protein: CASGRSGNSPLHF
D gene: -; clone size: few; CDR3 length: 15; J gene: TRBJ1-1; V gene: TRBV30; CDR3 DNA: TGTGCCTGGAGTGTACGGGGGGGCGTAATCACTGAAGCTTTCTTT; CDR3 protein: CAWSVRGGVITEAFF
D gene: -; clone size: -; CDR3 length: 15; J gene: TRBJ2-3; V gene: TRBV9; CDR3 DNA: TGTGCCAGCACCCGGGAGCCTAGCGTCACAGATACGCAGTATTTT; CDR3 protein: CASTREPSVTDTQYF
D gene: -; clone size: -; CDR3 length: 13; J gene: TRBJ1-2; V gene: TRBV6-1; CDR3 DNA: TGTGCCAGCAGTGAGAGGGCAGGGGAAGGCTACACCTTC; CDR3 protein: CASSERAGEGYTF
D gene: TRBD1; clone size: few; CDR3 length: 16; J gene: TRBJ1-1; V gene: TRBV2; CDR3 DNA: TGTGCCAGCAGTGAGGTCCAGGGGGGTTTCGGGACTGAAGCTTTCTTT; CDR3 protein: CASSEVQGGFGTEAFF
D gene: TRBD1; clone size: -; CDR3 length: 18; J gene: TRBJ2-3; V gene: TRBV7-3; CDR3 DNA: TGTGCCAGCAGCTTAAATCGGGACAGGGGGAGGAGGACAGATACGCAGTATTTT; CDR3 protein: CASSLNRDRGRRTDTQYF
D gene: -; clone size: -; CDR3 length: 9; J gene: TRBJ2-5; V gene: TRBV5-8; CDR3 DNA: TGTGCCAGCCTAGAGACCCAGTACTTC; CDR3 protein: CASLETQYF
D gene: -; clone size: -; CDR3 length: 13; J gene: TRBJ1-6; V gene: TRBV7-6; CDR3 DNA: TGTGCCAGCAGCTCCGGGGGGGGTTCACCCCTCCACTTT; CDR3 protein: CASSSGGGSPLHF
D gene: -; clone size: once; CDR3 length: 13; J gene: TRBJ2-3; V gene: TRBV5-6; CDR3 DNA: TGTGCCAGCAGACCTTATAGCGCAGATACGCAGTATTTT; CDR3 protein: CASRPYSADTQYF
D gene: TRBD2; clone size: -; CDR3 length: 16; J gene: TRBJ2-3; V gene: TRBV2; CDR3 DNA: TGTGCCAGCAGTCGTAGCGGGGGCGCCAGCGGGGATACGCAGTATTTT; CDR3 protein: CASSRSGGASGDTQYF
D gene: -; clone size: once; CDR3 length: 12; J gene: TRBJ1-1; V gene: TRBV5-1; CDR3 DNA: TGCGCCAGCAGCTTTGCGGGAAATGAAGCTTTCTTT; CDR3 protein: CASSFAGNEAFF
D gene: TRBD1; clone size: -; CDR3 length: 15; J gene: TRBJ2-2; V gene: TRBV6-5; CDR3 DNA: TGTGCCAGCAGTTACTCGACAGGGCACACCGGGGAGCTGTTTTTT; CDR3 protein: CASSYSTGHTGELFF
D gene: TRBD1; clone size: few; CDR3 length: 14; J gene: TRBJ2-5; V gene: TRBV27; CDR3 DNA: TGTGCCAGCGCCCGGGACAGGAACCAAGAGACCCAGTACTTC; CDR3 protein: CASARDRNQETQYF
D gene: -; clone size: once; CDR3 length: 13; J gene: TRBJ2-5; V gene: TRBV29-1; CDR3 DNA: TGCAGCGCCCTCGACAGCTATCGTGAGACCCAGTACTTC; CDR3 protein: CSALDSYRETQYF
D gene: TRBD2; clone size: -; CDR3 length: 16; J gene: TRBJ2-1; V gene: TRBV27; CDR3 DNA: TGTGCCAGCAGCTCGCCTAGCGGGAGTGCCAACAATGAGCAGTTCTTC; CDR3 protein: CASSSPSGSANNEQFF
D gene: TRBD2; clone size: once; CDR3 length: 16; J gene: TRBJ2-3; V gene: TRBV18; CDR3 DNA: TGTGCCAGCTCCCCTAGCGGGGGGGCAGGCACAGATACGCAGTATTTT; CDR3 protein: CASSPSGGAGTDTQYF
D gene: -; clone size: few; CDR3 length: 13; J gene: TRBJ2-5; V gene: TRBV2; CDR3 DNA: TGTGCCAGCAGCCGGGACTTACAAGAGACCCAGTACTTC; CDR3 protein: CASSRDLQETQYF
D gene: TRBD1; clone size: few; CDR3 length: 15; J gene: TRBJ2-2; V gene: TRBV2; CDR3 DNA: TGTGCCAGCAGTCTGGACAGGGGATCCACCGGGGAGCTGTTTTTT; CDR3 protein: CASSLDRGSTGELFF
D gene: -; clone size: -; CDR3 length: 16; J gene: TRBJ1-5; V gene: TRBV30; CDR3 DNA: TGTGCCTGGAGTGTACTCGACAGTCATAGCAATCAGCCCCAGCATTTT; CDR3 protein: CAWSVLDSHSNQPQHF
D gene: TRBD2; clone size: -; CDR3 length: 16; J gene: TRBJ2-3; V gene: TRBV18; CDR3 DNA: TGTGCCAGCTCACCGAGTATACGGGAGGTTACAGATACGCAGTATTTT; CDR3 protein: CASSPSIREVTDTQYF
D gene: -; clone size: once; CDR3 length: 12; J gene: TRBJ2-7; V gene: TRBV30; CDR3 DNA: TGTGCCTGCCTCGACTCGTCCCTCGAGCAGTACTTC; CDR3 protein: CACLDSSLEQYF
D gene: TRBD1; clone size: -; CDR3 length: 15; J gene: TRBJ2-2; V gene: TRBV5-6; CDR3 DNA: TGTGCCAGCAGTCCCGACAGGGGGCGCGGCGGGGAGCTGTTTTTT; CDR3 protein: CASSPDRGRGGELFF
D gene: TRBD1; clone size: -; CDR3 length: 15; J gene: TRBJ1-4; V gene: TRBV18; CDR3 DNA: TGTGCCAGCTCACCTCGAGGACAGGGTGTTGAAAAACTGTTTTTT; CDR3 protein: CASSPRGQGVEKLFF
D gene: -; clone size: -; CDR3 length: 11; J gene: TRBJ2-7; V gene: TRBV5-4; CDR3 DNA: TGTGCCAGCAGCTCTTTATACGAGCAGTACTTC; CDR3 protein: CASSSLYEQYF
D gene: -; clone size: -; CDR3 length: 15; J gene: TRBJ2-5; V gene: TRBV7-8; CDR3 DNA: TGTGCCAGCAGCTCCTTTTTAGCGACCCAAGAGACCCAGTACTTC; CDR3 protein: CASSSFLATQETQYF
D gene: -; clone size: few; CDR3 length: 15; J gene: TRBJ2-5; V gene: TRBV27; CDR3 DNA: TGTGCCAGCAGTTTCCCTCCTGAGGGTTGGGAGACCCAGTACTTC; CDR3 protein: CASSFPPEGWETQYF
D gene: TRBD2; clone size: -; CDR3 length: 18; J gene: TRBJ2-1; V gene: TRBV12-5; CDR3 DNA: TGTGCTAGTGGTTTTGGAACTAGCGGTTCAAGCTCCTACAATGAGCAGTTCTTC; CDR3 protein: CASGFGTSGSSSYNEQFF
D gene: -; clone size: -; CDR3 length: 13; J gene: TRBJ2-2; V gene: TRBV2; CDR3 DNA: TGTGCCAGCAGTCATGCGAACACCGGGGAGCTGTTTTTT; CDR3 protein: CASSHANTGELFF
D gene: -; clone size: -; CDR3 length: 14; J gene: TRBJ2-1; V gene: TRBV19; CDR3 DNA: TGTGCCAGTAGTATAGTGGATAGCTCCGATGAGCAGTTCTTC; CDR3 protein: CASSIVDSSDEQFF
D gene: -; clone size: -; CDR3 length: 15; J gene: TRBJ1-2; V gene: TRBV15; CDR3 DNA: TGTGCCACCAGCAGAGATGGTAGCAGAAACTATGGCTACACCTTC; CDR3 protein: CATSRDGSRNYGYTF
D gene: TRBD2; clone size: once; CDR3 length: 16; J gene: TRBJ2-1; V gene: TRBV19; CDR3 DNA: TGTGCCAGTAGTACCCCCGGGACTAGCGGGACGGATGAGCAGTTCTTC; CDR3 protein: CASSTPGTSGTDEQFF
D gene: -; clone size: -; CDR3 length: 16; J gene: TRBJ2-7; V gene: TRBV4-1; CDR3 DNA: TGCGCCAGCAGCCAAGTGGTTGGGGCGGGAATTAGGGAGCAGTACTTC; CDR3 protein: CASSQVVGAGIREQYF
D gene: TRBD1; clone size: -; CDR3 length: 13; J gene: TRBJ2-5; V gene: TRBV5-4; CDR3 DNA: TGTGCCAGCAGCGACAGGGGTCGGGAGACCCAGTACTTC; CDR3 protein: CASSDRGRETQYF
D gene: TRBD1; clone size: -; CDR3 length: 15; J gene: TRBJ1-2; V gene: TRBV7-9; CDR3 DNA: TGTGCCAGCAGCGTGACAGGGGGCGCTGAATATGGCTACACCTTC; CDR3 protein: CASSVTGGAEYGYTF
D gene: -; clone size: few; CDR3 length: 13; J gene: TRBJ1-2; V gene: TRBV18; CDR3 DNA: TGTGCCAGCTCACCGTACCAGTCGGAGGGCTACACCTTC; CDR3 protein: CASSPYQSEGYTF
D gene: TRBD1; clone size: -; CDR3 length: 15; J gene: TRBJ1-1; V gene: TRBV28; CDR3 DNA: TGTGCCAGCAGTCTTGGGGGACAGGGGGTTACTGAAGCTTTCTTT; CDR3 protein: CASSLGGQGVTEAFF
D gene: TRBD2; clone size: -; CDR3 length: 15; J gene: TRBJ2-2; V gene: TRBV4-2; CDR3 DNA: TGTGCCAGCAGCACCCCACTAGCGACGGGCGGGGAGCTGTTTTTT; CDR3 protein: CASSTPLATGGELFF
D gene: -; clone size: -; CDR3 length: 14; J gene: TRBJ2-3; V gene: TRBV2; CDR3 DNA: TGTGCCAGCAGTAACCTGCGGGGCACAGATACGCAGTATTTT; CDR3 protein: CASSNLRGTDTQYF
D gene: TRBD1; clone size: -; CDR3 length: 12; J gene: TRBJ2-7; V gene: TRBV6-5; CDR3 DNA: TGTGCCAGCAGTTACAGTACAGGGGACCAGTACTTC; CDR3 protein: CASSYSTGDQYF
D gene: -; clone size: -; CDR3 length: 14; J gene: TRBJ1-1; V gene: TRBV9; CDR3 DNA: TGTGCCAGCAGCCAGGGCTACCCCAACACTGAAGCTTTCTTT; CDR3 protein: CASSQGYPNTEAFF